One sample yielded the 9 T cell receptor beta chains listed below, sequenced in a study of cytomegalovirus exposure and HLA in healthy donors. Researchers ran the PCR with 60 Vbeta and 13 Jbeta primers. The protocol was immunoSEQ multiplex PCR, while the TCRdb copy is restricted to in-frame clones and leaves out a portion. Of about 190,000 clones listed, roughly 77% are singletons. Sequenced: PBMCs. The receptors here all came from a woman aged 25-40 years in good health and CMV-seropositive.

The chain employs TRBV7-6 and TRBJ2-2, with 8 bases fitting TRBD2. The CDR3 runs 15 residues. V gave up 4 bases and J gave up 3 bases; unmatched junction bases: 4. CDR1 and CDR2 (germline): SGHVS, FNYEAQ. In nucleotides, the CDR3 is TGTGCCAGCAGCTGGGTCGGGAGGGACACCGGGGAGCTGTTTTTT. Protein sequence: CASSWVGRDTGELFF.

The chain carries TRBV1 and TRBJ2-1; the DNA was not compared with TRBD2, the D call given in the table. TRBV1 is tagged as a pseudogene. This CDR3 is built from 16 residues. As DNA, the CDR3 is TGCACCAGCAGCCACCCGAGCGGGGCCTCCTACAATGAGCAGTTCTTC. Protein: CTSSHPSGASYNEQFF.

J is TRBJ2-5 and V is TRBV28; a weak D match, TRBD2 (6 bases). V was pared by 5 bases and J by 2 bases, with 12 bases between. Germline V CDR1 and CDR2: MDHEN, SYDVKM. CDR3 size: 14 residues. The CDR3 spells CASSPGGAQETQYF. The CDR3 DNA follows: TGTGCCAGCAGTCCGGGCGGGGCACAAGAGACCCAGTACTTC.

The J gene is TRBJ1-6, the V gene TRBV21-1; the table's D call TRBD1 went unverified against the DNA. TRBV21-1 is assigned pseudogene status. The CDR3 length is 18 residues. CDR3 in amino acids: CASSKEAQARSYNSPLHF. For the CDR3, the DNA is TGTGCCAGCAGCAAAGAGGCGCAGGCCCGCTCCTATAATTCACCCCTCCACTTT.

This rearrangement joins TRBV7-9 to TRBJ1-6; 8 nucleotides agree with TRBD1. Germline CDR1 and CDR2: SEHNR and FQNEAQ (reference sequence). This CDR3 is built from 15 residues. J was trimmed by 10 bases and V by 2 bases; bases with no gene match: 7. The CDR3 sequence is CASSLITGGGSPLHF. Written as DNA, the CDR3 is TGTGCCAGCAGCTTAATAACAGGGGGAGGATCACCCCTCCACTTT.

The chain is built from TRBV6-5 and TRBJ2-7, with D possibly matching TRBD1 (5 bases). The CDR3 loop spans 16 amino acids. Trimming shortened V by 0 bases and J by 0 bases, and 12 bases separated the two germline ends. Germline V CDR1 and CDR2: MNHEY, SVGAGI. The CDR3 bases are TGTGCCAGCAGTTACTCAGGCAGGGCAGACTCCTACGAGCAGTACTTC. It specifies CASSYSGRADSYEQYF.

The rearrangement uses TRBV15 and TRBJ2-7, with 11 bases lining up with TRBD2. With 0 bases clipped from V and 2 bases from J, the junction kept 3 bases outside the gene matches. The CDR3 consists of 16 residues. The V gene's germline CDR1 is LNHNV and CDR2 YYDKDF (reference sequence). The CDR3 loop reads CATSRELAGGPYEQYF. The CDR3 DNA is TGTGCCACCAGCAGAGAGCTAGCGGGGGGTCCCTACGAGCAGTACTTC.

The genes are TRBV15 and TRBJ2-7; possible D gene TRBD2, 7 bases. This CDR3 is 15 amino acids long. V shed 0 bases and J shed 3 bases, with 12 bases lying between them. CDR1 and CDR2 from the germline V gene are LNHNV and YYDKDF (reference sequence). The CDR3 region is CATSREQGGNYEQYF. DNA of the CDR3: TGTGCCACCAGCAGAGAACAGGGAGGGAACTACGAGCAGTACTTC.

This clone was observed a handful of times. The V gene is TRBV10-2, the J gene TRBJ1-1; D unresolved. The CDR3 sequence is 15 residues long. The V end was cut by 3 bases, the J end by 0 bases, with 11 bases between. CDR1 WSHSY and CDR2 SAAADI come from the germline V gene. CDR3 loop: CASSDGRSMNTEAFF. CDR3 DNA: TGCGCCAGCAGTGACGGGAGGTCCATGAACACTGAAGCTTTCTTT.